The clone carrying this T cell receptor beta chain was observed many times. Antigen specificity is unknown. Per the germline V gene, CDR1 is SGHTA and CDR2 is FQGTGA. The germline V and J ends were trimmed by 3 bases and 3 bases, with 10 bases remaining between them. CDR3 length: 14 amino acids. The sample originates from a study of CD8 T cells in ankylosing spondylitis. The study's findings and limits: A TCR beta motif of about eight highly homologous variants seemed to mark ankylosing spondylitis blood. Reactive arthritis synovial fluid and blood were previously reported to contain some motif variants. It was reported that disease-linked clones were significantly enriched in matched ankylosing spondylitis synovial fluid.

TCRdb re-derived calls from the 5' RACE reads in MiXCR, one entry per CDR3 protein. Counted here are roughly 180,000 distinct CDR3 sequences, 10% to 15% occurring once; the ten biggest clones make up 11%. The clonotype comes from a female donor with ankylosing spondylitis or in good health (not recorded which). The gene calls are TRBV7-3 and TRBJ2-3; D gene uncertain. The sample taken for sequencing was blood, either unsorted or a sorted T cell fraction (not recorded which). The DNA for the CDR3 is TGTGCCAGCAGCTTGTCGACCGGGACAGATACGCAGTATTTT. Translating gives CASSLSTGTDTQYF.